This TCR beta chain was found in a study of blood T cells in healthy people across ages. Germline CDR1 and CDR2: SQVTM and ANQGSEA. The V gene lost 6 bases and the J gene lost 1 base, with 12 bases spanning the gap. The CDR3 has 13 amino acids. Peripheral blood samples of roughly 10 milliliters were drawn from each donor. A second 7 to 11 cycle PCR used barcoded and J-beta primers. TCRdb re-analysed the 5' RACE reads in MiXCR, keeping a single row per CDR3 protein. The sample records 1.5 million to 1.9 million distinct CDR3 sequences, roughly 43% being singletons. The sequence derives from a woman between 18 and 29 years old in good health. Sequenced: blood. The chain employs TRBV29-1 and TRBJ1-1; TRBD1 is a possible D gene (6 bases). The CDR3 DNA reads TGCAGCGTGATTCAGGGGACGAACACTGAAGCTTTCTTT. This gives the protein CSVIQGTNTEAFF.